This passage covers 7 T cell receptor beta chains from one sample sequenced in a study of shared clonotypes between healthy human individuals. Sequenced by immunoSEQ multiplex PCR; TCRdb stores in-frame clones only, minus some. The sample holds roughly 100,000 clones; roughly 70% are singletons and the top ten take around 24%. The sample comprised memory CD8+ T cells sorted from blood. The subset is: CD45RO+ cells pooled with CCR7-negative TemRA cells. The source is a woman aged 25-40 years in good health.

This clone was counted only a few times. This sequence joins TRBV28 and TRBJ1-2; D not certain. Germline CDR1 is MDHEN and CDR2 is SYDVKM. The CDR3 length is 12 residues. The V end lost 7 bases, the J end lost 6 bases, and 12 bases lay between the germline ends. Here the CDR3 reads CASNDQTDGYTF. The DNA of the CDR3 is TGTGCCAGCAATGACCAGACGGATGGCTACACCTTC.

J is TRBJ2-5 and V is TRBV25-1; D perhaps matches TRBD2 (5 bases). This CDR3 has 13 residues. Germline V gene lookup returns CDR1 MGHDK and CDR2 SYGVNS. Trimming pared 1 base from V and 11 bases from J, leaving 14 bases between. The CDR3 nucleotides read TGTGCCAGCAGTGAATTGGGGATAAGGGAGCAGTACTTC. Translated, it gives CASSELGIREQYF.

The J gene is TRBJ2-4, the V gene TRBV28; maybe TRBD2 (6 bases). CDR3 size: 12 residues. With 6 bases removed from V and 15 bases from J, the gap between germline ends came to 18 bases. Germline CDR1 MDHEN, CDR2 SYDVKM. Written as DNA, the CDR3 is TGTGCCAGCAGCTCGGGGGACGGGTGGCTGTACTTC. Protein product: CASSSGDGWLYF.

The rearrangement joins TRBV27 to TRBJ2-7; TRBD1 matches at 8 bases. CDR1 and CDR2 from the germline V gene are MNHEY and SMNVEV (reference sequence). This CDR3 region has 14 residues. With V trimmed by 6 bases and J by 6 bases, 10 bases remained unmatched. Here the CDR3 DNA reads TGTGCCAGCAGCTCCGCGACAGGGGCCGGCGAGCAGTACTTC. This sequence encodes CASSSATGAGEQYF.

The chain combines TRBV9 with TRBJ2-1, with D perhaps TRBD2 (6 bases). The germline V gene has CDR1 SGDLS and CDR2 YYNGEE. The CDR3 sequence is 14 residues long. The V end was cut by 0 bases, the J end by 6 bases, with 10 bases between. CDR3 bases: TGTGCCAGCAGCGTAGGGACTACGGCCAATGAGCAGTTCTTC. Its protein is CASSVGTTANEQFF.

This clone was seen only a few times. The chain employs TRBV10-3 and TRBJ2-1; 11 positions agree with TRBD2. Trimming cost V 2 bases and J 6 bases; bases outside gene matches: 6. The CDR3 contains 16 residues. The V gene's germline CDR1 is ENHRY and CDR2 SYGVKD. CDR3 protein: CAISETGLAGPNEQFF. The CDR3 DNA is TGTGCCATCAGTGAGACCGGACTAGCGGGTCCCAATGAGCAGTTCTTC.

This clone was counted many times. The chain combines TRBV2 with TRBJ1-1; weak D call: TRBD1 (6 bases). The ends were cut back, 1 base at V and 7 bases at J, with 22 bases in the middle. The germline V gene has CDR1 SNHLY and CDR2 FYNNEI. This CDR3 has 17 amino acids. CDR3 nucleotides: TGTGCCAGCAGTGAAGTATGGGGGGCGGAGGCCGGAGATGAAGCTTTCTTT. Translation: CASSEVWGAEAGDEAFF. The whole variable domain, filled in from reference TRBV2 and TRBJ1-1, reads EPEVTQTPSHQVTQMGQEVILRCVPISNHLYFYWYRQILGQKVEFLVSFYNNEISEKSEIFDDQFSVERPDGSNFTLKIRSTKLEDSAMYFCASSEVWGAEAGDEAFFGQGTRLTVV.